One sample yielded the 27 T cell receptor beta chains listed below, sequenced in a study of CD8 T cells in ankylosing spondylitis. TCRdb passed the 5' RACE reads through MiXCR, listing each CDR3 protein once. The sample records 200,000 to 250,000 distinct CDR3 sequences, approximately 12% being singletons. The specimen sequenced was blood, either unsorted or a sorted T cell fraction (not recorded which). The source of these receptors is a male donor with ankylosing spondylitis or in good health (not recorded which).

This clonotype was recorded at least ten times. CDR3 residues: CSARELRGAPDTQYF. In nucleotides, the CDR3 is TGCAGTGCTAGAGAGCTGCGGGGGGCCCCAGATACGCAGTATTTT. The gene calls are TRBV20-1 and TRBJ2-3; 8 bases are shared with TRBD2. Germline trimming cut 0 bases from V and 4 bases from J; bases unmatched to any gene: 6. The germline gives CDR1 DFQATT, CDR2 SNEGSKA (reference sequence). The CDR3 runs 15 residues.

This clonotype was picked up a small number of times. The chain joins TRBV7-2 to TRBJ2-1; D perhaps matches TRBD2 (6 bases). This CDR3 contains 15 residues. The germline CDR1 and CDR2 sequences are SGHTA and FQGNSA. Between the trimmed V and J ends, which lost 6 bases and 8 bases, there was a span of 20 bases. The CDR3, as DNA: TGTGCCAGCAGTTCGTCCGGACCACCGGGGGATGAGCAGTTCTTC. It translates to CASSSSGPPGDEQFF.

The chain has TRBV5-1 and TRBJ1-2, with D maybe TRBD1 (6 bases). Looked up from germline, CDR1 is SGHRS and CDR2 is YFSETQ. This CDR3 comprises 14 residues. Trimming removed 0 bases from V and 4 bases from J, with 10 bases in between. CDR3 in amino acids: CASSLGGRLYGYTF. CDR3 in DNA: TGCGCCAGCAGCTTGGGGGGGCGCCTCTATGGCTACACCTTC.

This clonotype appeared many times. The V gene is TRBV9, the J gene TRBJ2-2; D unclear. With 1 base removed from V and 4 bases from J, the gap between germline ends came to 11 bases. Germline CDR1 reads SGDLS; CDR2 reads YYNGEE. The CDR3 has 15 residues. The CDR3 bases are TGTGCCAGCAGCGTATACGGGCTTGGCACCGGGGAGCTGTTTTTT. Translation gives CASSVYGLGTGELFF.

This clonotype has at least ten counts. The V call is TRBV5-1, the J call TRBJ2-2; D not resolved. CDR1 is SGHRS, CDR2 YFSETQ, per germline. Trimming removed 6 bases from V and 2 bases from J, with 11 bases in between. The CDR3 length is 14 residues. As DNA, the CDR3 is TGCGCCAGCATGGTAACTGGAAACACCGGGGAGCTGTTTTTT. This translates into CASMVTGNTGELFF. Combining the CDR3 with reference TRBV5-1 and TRBJ2-2 gives the whole variable domain KAGVTQTPRYLIKTRGQQVTLSCSPISGHRSVSWYQQTPGQGLQFLFEYFSETQRNKGNFPGRFSGRQFSNSRSEMNVSTLELGDSALYLCASMVTGNTGELFFGEGSRLTVL.

For this clonotype: A read error may produce the germline difference seen at one junction end. The rearrangement links TRBV9 to TRBJ2-1, with 9 positions matching TRBD2. Per germline, CDR1 SGDLS and CDR2 YYNGEE. This CDR3 spans 15 amino acids. CDR3 sequence reads: CASSVGTSIYNGQFF. For the CDR3, the DNA is TGTGCCAGCAGCGTTGGGACTAGCATCTACAATGGGCAGTTCTTC. The whole variable domain, filled in from reference TRBV9 and TRBJ2-1, reads DSGVTQTPKHLITATGQRVTLRCSPRSGDLSVYWYQQSLDQGLQFLIQYYNGEERAKGNILERFSAQQFPDLHSELNLSSLELGDSALYFCASSVGTSIYNGQFFGPGTRLTVL.

This clonotype was seen at least ten times. V is TRBV5-1 and J is TRBJ2-7, with a possible D match to TRBD2 (6 bases). Germline CDR1 and CDR2: SGHRS and YFSETQ. V lost 2 bases, J lost 1 base, and 10 bases lay in between. The CDR3 loop spans 14 amino acids. In DNA form, the CDR3 reads TGCGCCAGCAGCTTATCAGGGAGGTCCTACGAGCAGTACTTC. Residues: CASSLSGRSYEQYF.

This CDR3 reads CASTASRGLGGNTIYF. Here the CDR3 DNA reads TGTGCCAGCACCGCCTCCAGGGGGCTAGGTGGAAACACCATATATTTT. This chain uses TRBV6-1 with TRBJ1-3; TRBD1 agrees at 8 bases. V dropped 7 bases and J dropped 3; count of bases not matched to a gene: 11. The CDR3 spans 16 residues. Germline V gene sequence: CDR1 MNHNS, CDR2 SASEGT.

This chain joins TRBV29-1 and TRBJ2-4; 10 bases agree with TRBD1. V lost 3 bases and J lost 6; bases outside the gene matches: 2. Looked up from germline, CDR1 is SQVTM and CDR2 is ANQGSEA. This CDR3 comprises 13 residues. CDR3 sequence (DNA): TGCAGCGTTGAGAGGGACAGGGGAAACATTCAGTACTTC. This gives the protein CSVERDRGNIQYF.

Many counts were recorded for this clonotype. At one end, the junction sequence differs from germline, possibly due to a read error. The chain is built from TRBV6-5 and TRBJ2-7; 9 bases match TRBD2. This CDR3 has 12 residues. Germline V gene sequence: CDR1 MNHEY, CDR2 SVGAGI. CDR3 sequence reads: CASSSGGTDSLF. The CDR3 coding sequence is TGTGCCAGCAGTAGCGGGGGGACCGACTCCCTTTTC.

This clonotype came up many times. This chain links TRBV10-3 with TRBJ1-3, with D possibly matching TRBD1 (5 bases). This CDR3 is built from 17 residues. CDR1 and CDR2 from the germline V gene are ENHRY and SYGVKD. Trimming took 2 bases from V and 0 from J, leaving 14 bases between them. CDR3 protein: CAISEPPVGPSGNTIYF. Here the CDR3 DNA reads TGTGCCATCAGTGAGCCCCCCGTGGGGCCCTCTGGAAACACCATATATTTT.

This clonotype appeared many times. One end of the junction fails to match germline, which may point to a read error. V is TRBV5-1 and J is TRBJ2-7; D gene ambiguous. Germline values: CDR1 SGHRS, CDR2 YFSETQ. This CDR3 is 12 amino acids long. As DNA, the CDR3 is TGTGCCAGCAGCTTAATTGGCTACGAGCAGTACTTC. This codes for CASSLIGYEQYF.

The gene calls are TRBV18 and TRBJ1-1; the D is unclear. The germline gives CDR1 KGHSH, CDR2 LQKENI. The CDR3 sequence is 15 residues long. Trimming left V 8 bases short and J 10 bases short, with 26 bases between. The CDR3 spells CASLGGRQVLSGAFF. The CDR3 nucleotides are TGTGCCAGCCTAGGAGGGAGGCAGGTCCTATCTGGAGCTTTCTTT.

This chain uses TRBV11-2 with TRBJ2-5, with 10 bases fitting TRBD1. CDR1 and CDR2 from the germline V gene are SGHAT and FQNNGV. Unmatched junction bases numbered 5, after V lost 5 bases and J lost 5 bases. The CDR3 covers 14 residues. Here the CDR3 reads CASSQTGGLETQYF. The CDR3 coding sequence is TGTGCCAGCAGCCAGACAGGGGGCCTCGAGACCCAGTACTTC.

This clonotype was detected ten times or more. The rearrangement links TRBV20-1 to TRBJ2-7, with D possibly being TRBD1 (6 bases). The length of the CDR3 is 13 residues. V gave up 1 base and J gave up 4 bases, with 11 bases separating them. CDR1 is DFQATT, CDR2 SNEGSKA, per germline (reference sequence). The chain's CDR3 is CSARGDRFYEQYF. The CDR3 DNA follows: TGCAGTGCTAGAGGAGACAGGTTTTACGAGCAGTACTTC.

The table lists this clonotype with a few counts. The CDR3 region is CASSGFWGTDTQYF. The DNA for the CDR3 is TGTGCCAGCAGCGGCTTCTGGGGCACAGATACGCAGTATTTT. V usage is TRBV7-2 and J usage is TRBJ2-3, with D unclear. Looked up from germline, CDR1 is SGHTA and CDR2 is FQGNSA. Trimming pared 5 bases from V and 1 base from J, leaving 10 bases between. CDR3 length equals 14 residues.

A few counts support this clonotype. The DNA of the CDR3 is TGTGCCATCGCCCCTTCAAGACCAGGGGGATTAGGTCCGCGTGGCTACACCTTC. It is translated as CAIAPSRPGGLGPRGYTF. The V and J genes are TRBV10-3 and TRBJ1-2; 7 bases line up with TRBD1. Germline CDR1 reads ENHRY; CDR2 reads SYGVKD. The CDR3 runs to 18 residues. V shed 8 bases and J 7 bases; nucleotides not matched to a gene: 25.

The sample holds many counts of this clonotype. V gene TRBV10-3 combines with J gene TRBJ2-2, with TRBD1 identical over 11 bases. Germline CDR1 reads ENHRY; CDR2 reads SYGVKD. The CDR3 spans 14 residues. V lost 10 bases, J lost 6 bases, and 7 bases stayed unmatched. The DNA of the CDR3 is TGTGCCACCAACCAGGGACAGGGGGCCGGGGAGCTGTTTTTT. Residues: CATNQGQGAGELFF.

Ten or more counts support this clonotype. This chain links TRBV29-1 with TRBJ1-2, with a possible D match to TRBD1 (5 bases). Per germline, CDR1 SQVTM and CDR2 ANQGSEA. The CDR3 is 12 amino acids. V shed 4 bases and J shed 6 bases, with 12 bases lying between them. CDR3 amino acids: CSVVGDLDGYTF. DNA for the CDR3: TGCAGCGTTGTAGGGGACCTCGATGGCTACACCTTC.

This clonotype has ten or more counts. The chain is built from TRBV20-1 and TRBJ2-1, with 8 bases aligning to TRBD1. Germline trimming cut 3 bases from V and 2 bases from J; bases unmatched to any gene: 3. Germline V gives CDR1 DFQATT, CDR2 SNEGSKA (reference sequence). This CDR3 has 14 residues. CDR3 DNA: TGCAGTGCTAGGGGGGACAGGACCTACAATGAGCAGTTCTTC. This codes for CSARGDRTYNEQFF.

This clonotype was recorded many times. V gene TRBV5-1 combines with J gene TRBJ2-5; D may be TRBD1 (5 bases). V was cut by 1 base and J by 5 bases, with 12 bases left in between. CDR1 and CDR2 (germline): SGHRS, YFSETQ. The CDR3 has 14 amino acids. The CDR3 region has the DNA TGCGCCAGCAGCTTGATACCTGGGGCGGAGACCCAGTACTTC. Amino acids: CASSLIPGAETQYF.

Comments on this clonotype: Given a much more abundant clone one base away, this may be a read error. The V call is TRBV7-6, the J call TRBJ2-2; possible D gene TRBD2, 5 bases. Deletions cut 2 bases from V and 0 bases from J, with 10 bases between. Per germline, CDR1 SGHVS and CDR2 FNYEAQ. CDR3 size: 16 residues. CDR3 protein: CASSLRLTSNTGELFF. CDR3 DNA: TGTGCCAGCAGCTTACGACTAACTTCGAACACCGGGGAGCTGTTTTTT.

This clonotype was observed many times. The chain joins TRBV20-1 to TRBJ2-2, with 9 positions matching TRBD2. This CDR3 is built from 14 residues. Germline V gene sequence: CDR1 DFQATT, CDR2 SNEGSKA (reference sequence). For the CDR3, the DNA is TGCAGGGCTCCTGGCGGGAGGGTCACCGGGGAGCTGTTTTTT. This gives the protein CRAPGGRVTGELFF.

This clonotype was seen at least ten times. This sequence joins TRBV5-1 and TRBJ1-1; D ambiguous. Germline CDR1 SGHRS, CDR2 YFSETQ. CDR3 length equals 15 residues. V was pared by 4 bases and J by 4 bases, with 17 bases between. CDR3 sequence: CASSEDRLLGTEAFF. CDR3 nucleotide sequence: TGCGCCAGCAGCGAGGACCGACTGCTGGGCACTGAAGCTTTCTTT. Looking up the rest from reference TRBV5-1 and TRBJ1-1 gives the full variable domain: KAGVTQTPRYLIKTRGQQVTLSCSPISGHRSVSWYQQTPGQGLQFLFEYFSETQRNKGNFPGRFSGRQFSNSRSEMNVSTLELGDSALYLCASSEDRLLGTEAFFGQGTRLTVV.

This clonotype was recorded many times. This chain joins TRBV20-1 and TRBJ2-7, with D possibly being TRBD1 or TRBD2 (5 bases each). Trimming removed 0 bases at V and 0 bases at J, with 12 bases between. Germline CDR1 reads DFQATT; CDR2 reads SNEGSKA (reference sequence). The CDR3 extends over 15 amino acids. The CDR3 loop reads CSARDYGGSSYEQYF. CDR3 nucleotides: TGCAGTGCTAGAGATTATGGGGGAAGCTCCTACGAGCAGTACTTC.

This clonotype was seen repeatedly, ten times or more. The gene calls are TRBV5-4 and TRBJ2-4; TRBD1 matches 10 bases. The CDR3 length is 15 residues. Trimming took 0 bases from V and 3 from J; bases not matched to a gene: 0. CDR1 is SGHNT and CDR2 is YYREEE in the germline V gene (reference sequence). The DNA for the CDR3 is TGTGCCAGCAGCTTGGGGACAGGGGGCAAAAACATTCAGTACTTC. As protein: CASSLGTGGKNIQYF. Full variable domain (rest looked up from reference TRBV5-4 and TRBJ2-4): ETGVTQSPTHLIKTRGQQVTLRCSSQSGHNTVSWYQQALGQGPQFIFQYYREEENGRGNFPPRFSGLQFPNYSSELNVNALELDDSALYLCASSLGTGGKNIQYFGAGTRLSVL.

This clonotype showed up many times. The chain joins TRBV20-1 to TRBJ1-1; D gene unclear. V shed 6 bases and J shed 3 bases, with 14 bases lying between them. Germline CDR1 DFQATT, CDR2 SNEGSKA (reference sequence). CDR3 length equals 13 residues. CDR3 region: CSAPDEEDTEAFF. Written as DNA, the CDR3 is TGCAGTGCCCCAGACGAAGAGGACACTGAAGCTTTCTTT.